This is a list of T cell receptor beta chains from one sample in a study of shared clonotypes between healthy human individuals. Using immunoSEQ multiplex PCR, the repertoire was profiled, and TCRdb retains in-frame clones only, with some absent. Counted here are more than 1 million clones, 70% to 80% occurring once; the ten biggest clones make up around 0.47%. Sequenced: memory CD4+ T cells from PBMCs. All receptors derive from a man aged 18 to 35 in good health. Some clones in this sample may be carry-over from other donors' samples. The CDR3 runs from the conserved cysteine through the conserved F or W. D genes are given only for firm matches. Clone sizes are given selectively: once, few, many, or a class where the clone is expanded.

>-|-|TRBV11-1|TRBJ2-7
CASSLGFRNEQYF
TGTGCCAGCAGCTTGGGATTCCGGAACGAGCAGTACTTC
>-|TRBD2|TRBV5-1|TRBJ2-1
CASSLELAGRNNEQFF
TGCGCCAGCAGCTTGGAGCTAGCGGGAAGAAATAATGAGCAGTTCTTC
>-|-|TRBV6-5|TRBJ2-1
CASSYGASRPYNEQFF
TGTGCCAGCAGTTACGGGGCTAGCAGGCCCTACAATGAGCAGTTCTTC
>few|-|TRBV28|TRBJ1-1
CASRVLGNTEAFF
TGTGCCAGCAGGGTACTGGGCAACACTGAAGCTTTCTTT
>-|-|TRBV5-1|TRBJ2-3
CASRTSPGSTDTQYF
TGCGCCAGCAGGACCTCCCCGGGGAGCACAGATACGCAGTATTTT
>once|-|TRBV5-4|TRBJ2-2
CASSLDVRYTGELFF
TGTGCCAGCAGCTTGGATGTCAGATACACCGGGGAGCTGTTTTTT
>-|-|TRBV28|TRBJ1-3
CASSLSVTGNTIYF
TGTGCCAGCAGTTTGTCCGTTACTGGAAACACCATATATTTT
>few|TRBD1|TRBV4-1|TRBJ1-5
CASSQTGGYNQPQHF
TGCGCCAGCAGCCAGACAGGGGGCTACAATCAGCCCCAGCATTTT
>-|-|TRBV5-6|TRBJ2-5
CASSQPGDLGETQYF
TGTGCCAGCAGCCAACCTGGGGACCTTGGAGAGACCCAGTACTTC
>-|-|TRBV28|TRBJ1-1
CASSSRALNTEAFF
TGTGCCAGCAGTTCACGGGCCCTGAACACTGAAGCTTTCTTT
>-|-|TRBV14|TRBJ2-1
CASSQAPGTSYNEQFF
TGTGCCAGCAGCCAAGCTCCCGGGACTTCCTACAATGAGCAGTTCTTC
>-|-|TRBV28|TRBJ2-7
CASSVAGAKGEQYF
TGTGCCAGCAGTGTGGCGGGCGCGAAGGGCGAGCAGTACTTC
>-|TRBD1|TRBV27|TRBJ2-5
CASSRGQGVTQYF
TGTGCCAGCAGTCGGGGACAGGGGGTGACCCAGTACTTC
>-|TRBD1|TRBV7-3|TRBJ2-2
CASSADRGSTGELFF
TGTGCCAGCAGTGCGGACAGGGGGAGCACCGGGGAGCTGTTTTTT
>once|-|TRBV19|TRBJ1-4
CASSIDLSEKLFF
TGTGCCAGTAGTATAGACTTATCAGAAAAACTGTTTTTT
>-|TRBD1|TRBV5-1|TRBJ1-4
CASSLGITGAVNEKLFF
TGCGCCAGCAGCTTGGGAATTACAGGGGCCGTAAATGAAAAACTGTTTTTT
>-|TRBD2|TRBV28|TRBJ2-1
CASDSGRTYNEQFF
TGTGCCAGCGACAGCGGGAGGACCTACAATGAGCAGTTCTTC
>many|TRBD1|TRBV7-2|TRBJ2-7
CASSRDRGPYEQYF
TGTGCCAGCAGTCGTGACAGGGGGCCCTACGAGCAGTACTTC
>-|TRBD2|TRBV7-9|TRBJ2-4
CASSPVREGIQYF
TGTGCCAGCAGCCCAGTCAGGGAGGGTATTCAGTACTTC
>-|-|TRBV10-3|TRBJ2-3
CAISGSGTSTDTQYF
TGTGCCATCAGCGGCTCCGGGACTAGCACAGATACGCAGTATTTT
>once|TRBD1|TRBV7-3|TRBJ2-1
CASSRTGFNEQFF
TGTGCCAGCAGCCGGACAGGGTTCAATGAGCAGTTCTTC
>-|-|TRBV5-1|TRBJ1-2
CASSLRTSNYGYTF
TGCGCCAGCAGCTTGAGAACCTCTAACTATGGCTACACCTTC
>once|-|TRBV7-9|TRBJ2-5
CASSFGEKTQYF
TGTGCCAGCAGCTTTGGGGAAAAGACCCAGTACTTC
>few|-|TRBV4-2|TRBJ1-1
CASSQEGTGHTEAFF
TGTGCCAGCAGCCAAGAGGGCACGGGCCACACTGAAGCTTTCTTT
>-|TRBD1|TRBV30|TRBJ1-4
CAWSSSTGGGYEKLFF
TGTGCCTGGAGTTCCTCGACAGGGGGCGGGTATGAAAAACTGTTTTTT
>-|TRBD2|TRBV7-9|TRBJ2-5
CASGTIQETQYF
TGTGCCAGCGGGACTATCCAAGAGACCCAGTACTTC
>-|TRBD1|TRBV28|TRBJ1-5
CASRTQGVSNQPQHF
TGTGCCAGCAGAACCCAGGGGGTCAGCAATCAGCCCCAGCATTTT
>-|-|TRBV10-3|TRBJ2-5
CAIGPGETQYF
TGTGCCATCGGCCCCGGAGAGACCCAGTACTTC
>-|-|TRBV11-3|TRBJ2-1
CASSLSGSYNEQFF
TGTGCCAGCAGCCTTAGCGGCTCCTACAATGAGCAGTTCTTC
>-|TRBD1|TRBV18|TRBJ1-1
CASSPGTGNTEAFF
TGTGCCAGCTCACCCGGGACAGGTAACACTGAAGCTTTCTTT
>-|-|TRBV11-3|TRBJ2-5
CASSQQLGETQYF
TGTGCCAGCAGTCAACAGCTGGGAGAGACCCAGTACTTC
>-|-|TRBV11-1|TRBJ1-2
CASSFGVPGSNGYTF
TGTGCCAGCAGCTTTGGGGTGCCGGGATCTAATGGCTACACCTTC
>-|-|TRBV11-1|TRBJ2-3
CASSSVTDTQYF
TGTGCCAGCAGCAGCGTCACAGATACGCAGTATTTT
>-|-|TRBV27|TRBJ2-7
CAYGGAGASYDEQYF
TGTGCCTATGGGGGAGCAGGAGCCTCTTATGACGAGCAGTACTTC
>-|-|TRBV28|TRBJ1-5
CASRSSLGSEQPQHF
TGTGCCAGCAGATCATCATTGGGGTCGGAGCAGCCCCAGCATTTT
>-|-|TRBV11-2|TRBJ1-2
CASAISGVGNGYTF
TGTGCCAGCGCTATTTCTGGGGTGGGAAACGGCTACACCTTC
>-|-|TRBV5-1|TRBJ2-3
CASSLEGRERGLTDTQYF
TGCGCCAGCAGTTTGGAGGGCCGGGAGAGGGGTCTCACAGATACGCAGTATTTT
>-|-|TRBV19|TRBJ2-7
CASSQDGSYEQYF
TGTGCCAGTAGCCAGGACGGATCCTACGAGCAGTACTTC
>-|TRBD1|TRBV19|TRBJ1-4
CASSKGQRATNEKLFF
TGTGCCAGTAGTAAGGGACAGCGGGCAACTAATGAAAAACTGTTTTTT
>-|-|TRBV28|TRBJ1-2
CASSFGTGALNYGYTF
TGTGCCAGCAGTTTTGGAACGGGGGCCCTTAACTATGGCTACACCTTC
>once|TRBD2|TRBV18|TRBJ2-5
CASSIAGGRQETQYF
TGTGCCAGCTCTATAGCGGGAGGCCGTCAAGAGACCCAGTACTTC
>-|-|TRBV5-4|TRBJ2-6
CASSRAISGANVLTF
TGTGCCAGCAGCCGTGCAATCTCTGGGGCCAACGTCCTGACTTTC
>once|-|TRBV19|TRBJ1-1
CASTPEGTGYEAFF
TGTGCCAGTACCCCCGAAGGGACGGGCTATGAAGCTTTCTTT
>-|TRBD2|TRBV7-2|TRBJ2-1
CASSQGAGDREQFF
TGTGCCAGCAGCCAAGGGGCGGGAGATCGTGAGCAGTTCTTC
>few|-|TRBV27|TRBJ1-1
CASSSPYMNTEAFF
TGTGCCAGCAGTTCCCCGTACATGAACACTGAAGCTTTCTTT
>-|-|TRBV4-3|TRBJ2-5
CASSLLARETQYF
TGCGCCAGCAGCTTACTGGCCAGGGAGACCCAGTACTTC
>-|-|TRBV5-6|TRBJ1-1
CASSLNRNPVNTEAFF
TGTGCCAGCAGCTTAAACAGAAACCCTGTGAACACTGAAGCTTTCTTT
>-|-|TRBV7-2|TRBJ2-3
CASNVYAITDTQYF
TGTGCCAGCAACGTCTACGCCATCACAGATACGCAGTATTTT